A single sample gave rise to the 25 T cell receptor beta chains below, sequenced in a study of blood T cell repertoires in COVID-19. Clones were read by immunoSEQ multiplex PCR, and TCRdb kept only the in-frame ones, dropping some. The sample holds approximately 99,000 clones, about 83% seen once. What was sequenced was peripheral blood. These receptors were obtained from a man aged 65-85 years with active or convalescent COVID-19.

This chain uses TRBV29-1 with TRBJ2-1; possibly TRBD2 for D (5 bases). The germline V and J ends were trimmed by 8 bases and 7 bases, with 21 bases remaining between them. CDR1 SQVTM and CDR2 ANQGSEA come from the germline V gene. This CDR3 has 14 amino acids. DNA of the CDR3: TGCAGCTATTATTCCGGGAATCGTGGGAATGAGCAGTTCTTC. Translated: CSYYSGNRGNEQFF.

This sequence joins TRBV27 and TRBJ2-7; 10 bases line up with TRBD1. Trimming removed 6 bases from V and 4 bases from J; junction bases left unmatched: 6. This CDR3 has 14 residues. Germline values: CDR1 MNHEY, CDR2 SMNVEV (reference sequence). CDR3: CASSQGTGVYEQYF. The CDR3 DNA reads as TGTGCCAGCAGCCAAGGGACAGGGGTTTACGAGCAGTACTTC.

This chain links TRBV5-6 with TRBJ2-3, with 10 bases that match TRBD1. V lost 4 bases, J lost 2 bases, and 10 bases stayed unmatched. Germline V gene sequence: CDR1 SGHDT, CDR2 YYEEEE. The CDR3 contains 17 residues. In nucleotides, the CDR3 is TGTGCCAGCAGCGCTGCGCGGACAGGGGGTATCACAGATACGCAGTATTTT. Its translation: CASSAARTGGITDTQYF.

This chain joins TRBV29-1 and TRBJ1-1; 8 bases are a match to TRBD1. Germline CDR1 and CDR2: SQVTM and ANQGSEA. This CDR3 region has 12 residues. J gave up 6 bases and V 6 bases, and 6 bases lay outside the gene matches. CDR3 nucleotides: TGCAGCGTCGGACAGGGTGGGGCTGAAGCTTTCTTT. It translates to CSVGQGGAEAFF.

The chain joins TRBV10-3 to TRBJ2-5, with TRBD2 matching over 10 bases. Germline trimming cut 9 bases from V and 5 bases from J; bases unmatched to any gene: 15. CDR1 and CDR2 from the germline V gene are ENHRY and SYGVKD. This CDR3 region has 16 residues. The CDR3 loop is CAIQDSLLAGWETQYF. The CDR3 region has the DNA TGTGCCATACAAGATTCTCTACTAGCGGGGTGGGAGACCCAGTACTTC.

This clone was counted between two and nine times. V and J are TRBV29-1 and TRBJ2-1, with D possibly being TRBD1 (6 bases). The germline gives CDR1 SQVTM, CDR2 ANQGSEA. This CDR3 region has 15 residues. Trimming removed 5 bases from V and 7 bases from J, with 21 bases in between. This chain's CDR3 is CSVRGRDTAPNEQFF. CDR3 DNA sequence: TGCAGCGTTAGGGGTCGGGACACAGCCCCTAATGAGCAGTTCTTC.

The rearrangement uses TRBV4-1 and TRBJ2-7, with 11 bases lining up with TRBD1. CDR1 and CDR2 (germline): MGHRA, YSYEKL. After removal of 5 bases from V and 3 bases from J, the junction contained 6 bases not matched to a gene. The CDR3 runs to 15 residues. CDR3 nucleotide sequence: TGCGCCAGCAGCGACCCGGGACAGGGGGTCTACGAGCAGTACTTC. Its protein is CASSDPGQGVYEQYF.

The CDR3 coding sequence is TGTGCCTGGAGTAGTAAAGGGGTAGTTGGTAGCAATCAGCCCCAGCATTTT. Amino acids: CAWSSKGVVGSNQPQHF. The chain links TRBV30 to TRBJ1-5; maybe TRBD1 (5 bases). V was shortened by 2 bases and J by 0 bases, with 17 bases between the two germline ends. The germline gives CDR1 GTSNPN, CDR2 SVGIG (reference sequence). This CDR3 contains 17 residues.

The chain links TRBV6-6 to TRBJ1-2, with TRBD1 matching over 7 bases. CDR3 length: 12 residues. The V gene's germline CDR1 is MNHNY and CDR2 SVGAGI (reference sequence). Germline trimming cut 6 bases from V and 7 bases from J; bases unmatched to any gene: 5. The CDR3 protein is CASRGTESGYTF. For the CDR3, the DNA is TGTGCCAGCAGGGGGACAGAAAGTGGCTACACCTTC.

The chain carries TRBV18 and TRBJ1-2; 8 bases match TRBD1. The CDR3 is 17 residues long. J gave up 8 bases and V 3 bases, and 17 bases lay outside the gene matches. CDR1 is KGHSH and CDR2 is LQKENI in the germline V gene. The CDR3 DNA reads as TGTGCCAGCTCACCGTTCGGGACAGGAGAATCAGAAGGGGGCTACACCTTC. This translates into CASSPFGTGESEGGYTF. The whole variable domain, remainder taken from reference TRBV18 and TRBJ1-2, is NAGVMQNPRHLVRRRGQEARLRCSPMKGHSHVYWYRQLPEEGLKFMVYLQKENIIDESGMPKERFSAEFPKEGPSILRIQQVVRGDSAAYFCASSPFGTGESEGGYTFGSGTRLTVV.

The rearrangement links TRBV7-9 to TRBJ1-2, with TRBD1 matching over 7 bases. In germline, CDR1 is SEHNR, CDR2 FQNEAQ (reference sequence). This CDR3 is built from 14 residues. The junction had 6 bases not matched to a gene; V was cut back by 4 bases and J by 4 bases. The CDR3 sequence: CASSSETGSYGYTF. The CDR3 bases are TGTGCCAGCAGCTCTGAGACAGGGAGCTATGGCTACACCTTC. Based on the CDR3 plus reference TRBV7-9 and TRBJ1-2, the full variable domain is DTGVSQNPRHKITKRGQNVTFRCDPISEHNRLYWYRQTLGQGPEFLTYFQNEAQLEKSRLLSDRFSAERPKGSFSTLEIQRTEQGDSAMYLCASSSETGSYGYTFGSGTRLTVV.

The chain links TRBV6-2 or TRBV6-3 to TRBJ1-5, with 9 nucleotides matching TRBD1. Per germline, CDR1 MNHEY and CDR2 SVGEGT. The CDR3 runs to 17 residues. V was pared by 6 bases and J by 2 bases, with 11 bases of the junction left unmatched. The CDR3 is CASSPTGQGRGNQPQHF. In DNA, the CDR3 is TGTGCCAGCAGCCCGACGGGACAGGGACGGGGCAATCAGCCCCAGCATTTT.

The V call is TRBV5-1, the J call TRBJ2-1, with TRBD2 as a possible D gene (6 bases). The CDR3 runs to 15 residues. The germline V gene has CDR1 SGHRS and CDR2 YFSETQ. Trimming left V 0 bases short and J 10 bases short, with 17 bases between. The CDR3, as DNA: TGCGCCAGCAGCTTGGAGGGAACGGCGGGACGCGAGCAGTTCTTC. This gives the protein CASSLEGTAGREQFF.

This clone was detected only once. Its ends do not fully match the called genes, so a read error is possible. The chain combines TRBV19 with TRBJ1-1; D unclear. The V gene's germline CDR1 is LNHDA and CDR2 SQIVND (reference sequence). This CDR3 is 14 amino acids long. The CDR3 DNA reads TGTGCCAGTAGTCCTCAGAGCGGATACACTGAAGTTTTCTTT. Translation gives CASSPQSGYTEVFF.

The CDR3 DNA reads TGCGCCAGCAGCTCCGGGACAATCCCCTACGAGCAGTACTTC. This codes for CASSSGTIPYEQYF. This chain uses TRBV5-1 with TRBJ2-7, with D possibly TRBD1 on 6 matching bases. Trimming took 3 bases from V and 2 from J, leaving 12 bases between them. From germline, CDR1 is SGHRS and CDR2 YFSETQ. This CDR3 is 14 amino acids long.

A remark on this clone: One end of the junction does not line up with germline, which may come from a read error. The V and J genes are TRBV5-1 and TRBJ1-6; 10 nucleotides line up with TRBD1. The CDR3 extends over 14 amino acids. In germline, CDR1 is SGHRS, CDR2 YFSETQ. Here the CDR3 reads CASSLGQGKAPLHF. CDR3 nucleotides: TGCGCCAGCAGTTTGGGACAGGGGAAAGCACCCCTCCACTTT.

V and J are TRBV3-1 (or the pseudogene TRBV3-2) and TRBJ1-1; 9 bases fit TRBD1. The germline V gene has CDR1 LGHDT and CDR2 YNNKEL (reference sequence). V lost 5 bases to trimming and J lost 4 bases; unmatched junction nucleotides: 2. The CDR3 spans 13 residues. Here the CDR3 DNA reads TGTGCCAGCAGCGGACAGGGGTTCACTGAAGCTTTCTTT. Translated, it gives CASSGQGFTEAFF.

This chain joins TRBV6-5 and TRBJ2-5, with TRBD1 as a possible D gene (7 bases). This CDR3 is built from 14 residues. The germline V gene has CDR1 MNHEY and CDR2 SVGAGI. The V gene lost 6 bases and the J gene lost 9 bases, with 20 bases spanning the gap. CDR3 residues: CASRGPGGPWSQYF. DNA of the CDR3: TGTGCCAGCAGGGGCCCAGGGGGGCCGTGGTCCCAGTACTTC.

The rearrangement links TRBV24-1 to TRBJ2-5; 7 bases match TRBD2. The germline gives CDR1 KGHDR, CDR2 SFDVKD. V shed 6 bases and J 2 bases; nucleotides not matched to a gene: 11. The CDR3 loop spans 16 amino acids. The DNA for the CDR3 is TGTGCCACCAGTTCGGGGGGACCGGCAAGGCAAGAGACCCAGTACTTC. Encoded protein: CATSSGGPARQETQYF.

V is TRBV11-1 and J is TRBJ2-7; the D gene is possibly TRBD1 (5 bases). V lost 0 bases to trimming and J lost 6 bases, with 9 bases between them. The CDR3 spans 13 residues. The germline V gene has CDR1 SGHAT and CDR2 FQDESV (reference sequence). CDR3 sequence: CASSLAQGIEQYF. In DNA, the CDR3 is TGTGCCAGCAGCTTAGCGCAGGGAATCGAGCAGTACTTC.

The chain is built from TRBV20-1 and TRBJ2-7, with 8 nucleotides matching TRBD1. The CDR3 runs 10 residues. The ends lost 6 bases at V and 7 bases at J; junction bases unmatched: 2. Per the germline V gene, CDR1 is DFQATT and CDR2 is SNEGSKA (reference sequence). The CDR3 region has the DNA TGCAGTGCCAGGGACAGGGAGCAGTACTTC. Translated, it gives CSARDREQYF.

The chain uses TRBV6-4 and TRBJ1-2; TRBD1 might be the D (6 bases). With 6 bases removed from V and 2 bases from J, the gap between germline ends came to 13 bases. The CDR3 has 14 residues. Germline lookup yields CDR1 MRHNA and CDR2 SNTAGT. The CDR3 bases are TGTGCCAGCAGCGCGACAGGAACCAACTATGGCTACACCTTC. This gives the protein CASSATGTNYGYTF.

V usage is TRBV27 and J usage is TRBJ2-1; 11 bases align to TRBD2. Germline V lookup: CDR1 MNHEY, CDR2 SMNVEV (reference sequence). V shed 5 bases, J shed 6 bases, and the junction held 6 bases outside the gene matches. This CDR3 contains 15 residues. Here the CDR3 reads CASSGGTSGANEQFF. CDR3 nucleotides: TGTGCCAGCAGTGGCGGGACTAGCGGAGCCAATGAGCAGTTCTTC.

V gene TRBV10-3 combines with J gene TRBJ1-1, with 8 positions matching TRBD1. In germline, CDR1 is ENHRY, CDR2 SYGVKD. With V trimmed by 6 bases and J by 4 bases, 4 bases remained unmatched. The CDR3 is 13 residues long. The CDR3 sequence: CAIRGQEGTEAFF. Here the CDR3 DNA reads TGTGCCATCAGGGGACAGGAGGGCACTGAAGCTTTCTTT.

The chain is built from TRBV7-9 and TRBJ2-3; a possible D gene is TRBD2 (6 bases). Germline V gene sequence: CDR1 SEHNR, CDR2 FQNEAQ (reference sequence). There are 16 residues in the CDR3. The ends were cut back, 0 bases at V and 3 bases at J, with 13 bases in the middle. CDR3 sequence: CASSLAVVAETDTQYF. The CDR3 region has the DNA TGTGCCAGCAGCTTAGCGGTGGTAGCGGAGACAGATACGCAGTATTTT.